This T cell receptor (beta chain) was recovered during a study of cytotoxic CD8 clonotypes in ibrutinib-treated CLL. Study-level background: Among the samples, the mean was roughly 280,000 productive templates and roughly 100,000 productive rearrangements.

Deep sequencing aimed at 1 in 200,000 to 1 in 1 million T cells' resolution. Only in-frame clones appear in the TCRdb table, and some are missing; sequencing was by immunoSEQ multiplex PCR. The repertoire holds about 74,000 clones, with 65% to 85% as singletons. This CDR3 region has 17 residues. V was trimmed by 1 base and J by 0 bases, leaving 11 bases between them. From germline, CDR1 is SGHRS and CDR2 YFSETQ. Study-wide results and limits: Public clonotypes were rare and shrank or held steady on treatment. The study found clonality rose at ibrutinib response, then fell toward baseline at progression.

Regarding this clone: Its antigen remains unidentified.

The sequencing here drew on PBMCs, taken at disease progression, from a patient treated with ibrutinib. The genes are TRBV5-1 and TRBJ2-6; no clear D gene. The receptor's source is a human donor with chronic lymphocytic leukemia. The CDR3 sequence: CASSLRSPSSGANVLTF. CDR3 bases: TGCGCCAGCAGCTTGCGTTCTCCAAGCTCTGGGGCCAACGTCCTGACTTTC.